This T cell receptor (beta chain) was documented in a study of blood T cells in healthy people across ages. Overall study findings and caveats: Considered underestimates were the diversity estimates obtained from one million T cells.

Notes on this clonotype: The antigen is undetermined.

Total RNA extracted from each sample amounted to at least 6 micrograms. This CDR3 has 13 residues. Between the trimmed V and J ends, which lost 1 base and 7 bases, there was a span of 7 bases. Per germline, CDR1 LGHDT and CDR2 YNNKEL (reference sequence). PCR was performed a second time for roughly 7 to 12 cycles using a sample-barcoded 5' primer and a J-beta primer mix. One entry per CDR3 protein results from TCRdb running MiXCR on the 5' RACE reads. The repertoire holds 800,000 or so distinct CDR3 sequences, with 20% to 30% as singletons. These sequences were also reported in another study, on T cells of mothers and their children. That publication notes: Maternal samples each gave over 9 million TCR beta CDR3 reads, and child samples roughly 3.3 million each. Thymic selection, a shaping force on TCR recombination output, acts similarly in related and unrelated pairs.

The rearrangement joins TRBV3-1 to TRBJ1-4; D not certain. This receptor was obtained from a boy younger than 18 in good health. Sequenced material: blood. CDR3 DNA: TGTGCCAGCAGCCAAGGACCGGGTGAAAAACTGTTTTTT. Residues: CASSQGPGEKLFF.